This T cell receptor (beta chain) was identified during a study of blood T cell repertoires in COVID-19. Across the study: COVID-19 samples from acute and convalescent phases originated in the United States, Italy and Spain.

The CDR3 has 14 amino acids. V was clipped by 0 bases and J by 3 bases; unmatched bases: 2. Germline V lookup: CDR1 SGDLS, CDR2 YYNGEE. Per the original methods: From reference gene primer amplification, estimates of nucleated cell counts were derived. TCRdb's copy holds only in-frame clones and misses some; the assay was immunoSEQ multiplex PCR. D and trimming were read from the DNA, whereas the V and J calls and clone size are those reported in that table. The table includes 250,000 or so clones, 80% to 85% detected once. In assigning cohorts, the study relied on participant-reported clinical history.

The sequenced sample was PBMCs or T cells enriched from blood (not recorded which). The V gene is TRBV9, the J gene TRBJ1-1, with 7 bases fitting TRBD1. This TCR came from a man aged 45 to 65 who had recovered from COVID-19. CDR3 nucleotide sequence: TGTGCCAGCAGCGTAGGGGACAGTTACACTGAAGCTTTCTTT. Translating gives CASSVGDSYTEAFF.